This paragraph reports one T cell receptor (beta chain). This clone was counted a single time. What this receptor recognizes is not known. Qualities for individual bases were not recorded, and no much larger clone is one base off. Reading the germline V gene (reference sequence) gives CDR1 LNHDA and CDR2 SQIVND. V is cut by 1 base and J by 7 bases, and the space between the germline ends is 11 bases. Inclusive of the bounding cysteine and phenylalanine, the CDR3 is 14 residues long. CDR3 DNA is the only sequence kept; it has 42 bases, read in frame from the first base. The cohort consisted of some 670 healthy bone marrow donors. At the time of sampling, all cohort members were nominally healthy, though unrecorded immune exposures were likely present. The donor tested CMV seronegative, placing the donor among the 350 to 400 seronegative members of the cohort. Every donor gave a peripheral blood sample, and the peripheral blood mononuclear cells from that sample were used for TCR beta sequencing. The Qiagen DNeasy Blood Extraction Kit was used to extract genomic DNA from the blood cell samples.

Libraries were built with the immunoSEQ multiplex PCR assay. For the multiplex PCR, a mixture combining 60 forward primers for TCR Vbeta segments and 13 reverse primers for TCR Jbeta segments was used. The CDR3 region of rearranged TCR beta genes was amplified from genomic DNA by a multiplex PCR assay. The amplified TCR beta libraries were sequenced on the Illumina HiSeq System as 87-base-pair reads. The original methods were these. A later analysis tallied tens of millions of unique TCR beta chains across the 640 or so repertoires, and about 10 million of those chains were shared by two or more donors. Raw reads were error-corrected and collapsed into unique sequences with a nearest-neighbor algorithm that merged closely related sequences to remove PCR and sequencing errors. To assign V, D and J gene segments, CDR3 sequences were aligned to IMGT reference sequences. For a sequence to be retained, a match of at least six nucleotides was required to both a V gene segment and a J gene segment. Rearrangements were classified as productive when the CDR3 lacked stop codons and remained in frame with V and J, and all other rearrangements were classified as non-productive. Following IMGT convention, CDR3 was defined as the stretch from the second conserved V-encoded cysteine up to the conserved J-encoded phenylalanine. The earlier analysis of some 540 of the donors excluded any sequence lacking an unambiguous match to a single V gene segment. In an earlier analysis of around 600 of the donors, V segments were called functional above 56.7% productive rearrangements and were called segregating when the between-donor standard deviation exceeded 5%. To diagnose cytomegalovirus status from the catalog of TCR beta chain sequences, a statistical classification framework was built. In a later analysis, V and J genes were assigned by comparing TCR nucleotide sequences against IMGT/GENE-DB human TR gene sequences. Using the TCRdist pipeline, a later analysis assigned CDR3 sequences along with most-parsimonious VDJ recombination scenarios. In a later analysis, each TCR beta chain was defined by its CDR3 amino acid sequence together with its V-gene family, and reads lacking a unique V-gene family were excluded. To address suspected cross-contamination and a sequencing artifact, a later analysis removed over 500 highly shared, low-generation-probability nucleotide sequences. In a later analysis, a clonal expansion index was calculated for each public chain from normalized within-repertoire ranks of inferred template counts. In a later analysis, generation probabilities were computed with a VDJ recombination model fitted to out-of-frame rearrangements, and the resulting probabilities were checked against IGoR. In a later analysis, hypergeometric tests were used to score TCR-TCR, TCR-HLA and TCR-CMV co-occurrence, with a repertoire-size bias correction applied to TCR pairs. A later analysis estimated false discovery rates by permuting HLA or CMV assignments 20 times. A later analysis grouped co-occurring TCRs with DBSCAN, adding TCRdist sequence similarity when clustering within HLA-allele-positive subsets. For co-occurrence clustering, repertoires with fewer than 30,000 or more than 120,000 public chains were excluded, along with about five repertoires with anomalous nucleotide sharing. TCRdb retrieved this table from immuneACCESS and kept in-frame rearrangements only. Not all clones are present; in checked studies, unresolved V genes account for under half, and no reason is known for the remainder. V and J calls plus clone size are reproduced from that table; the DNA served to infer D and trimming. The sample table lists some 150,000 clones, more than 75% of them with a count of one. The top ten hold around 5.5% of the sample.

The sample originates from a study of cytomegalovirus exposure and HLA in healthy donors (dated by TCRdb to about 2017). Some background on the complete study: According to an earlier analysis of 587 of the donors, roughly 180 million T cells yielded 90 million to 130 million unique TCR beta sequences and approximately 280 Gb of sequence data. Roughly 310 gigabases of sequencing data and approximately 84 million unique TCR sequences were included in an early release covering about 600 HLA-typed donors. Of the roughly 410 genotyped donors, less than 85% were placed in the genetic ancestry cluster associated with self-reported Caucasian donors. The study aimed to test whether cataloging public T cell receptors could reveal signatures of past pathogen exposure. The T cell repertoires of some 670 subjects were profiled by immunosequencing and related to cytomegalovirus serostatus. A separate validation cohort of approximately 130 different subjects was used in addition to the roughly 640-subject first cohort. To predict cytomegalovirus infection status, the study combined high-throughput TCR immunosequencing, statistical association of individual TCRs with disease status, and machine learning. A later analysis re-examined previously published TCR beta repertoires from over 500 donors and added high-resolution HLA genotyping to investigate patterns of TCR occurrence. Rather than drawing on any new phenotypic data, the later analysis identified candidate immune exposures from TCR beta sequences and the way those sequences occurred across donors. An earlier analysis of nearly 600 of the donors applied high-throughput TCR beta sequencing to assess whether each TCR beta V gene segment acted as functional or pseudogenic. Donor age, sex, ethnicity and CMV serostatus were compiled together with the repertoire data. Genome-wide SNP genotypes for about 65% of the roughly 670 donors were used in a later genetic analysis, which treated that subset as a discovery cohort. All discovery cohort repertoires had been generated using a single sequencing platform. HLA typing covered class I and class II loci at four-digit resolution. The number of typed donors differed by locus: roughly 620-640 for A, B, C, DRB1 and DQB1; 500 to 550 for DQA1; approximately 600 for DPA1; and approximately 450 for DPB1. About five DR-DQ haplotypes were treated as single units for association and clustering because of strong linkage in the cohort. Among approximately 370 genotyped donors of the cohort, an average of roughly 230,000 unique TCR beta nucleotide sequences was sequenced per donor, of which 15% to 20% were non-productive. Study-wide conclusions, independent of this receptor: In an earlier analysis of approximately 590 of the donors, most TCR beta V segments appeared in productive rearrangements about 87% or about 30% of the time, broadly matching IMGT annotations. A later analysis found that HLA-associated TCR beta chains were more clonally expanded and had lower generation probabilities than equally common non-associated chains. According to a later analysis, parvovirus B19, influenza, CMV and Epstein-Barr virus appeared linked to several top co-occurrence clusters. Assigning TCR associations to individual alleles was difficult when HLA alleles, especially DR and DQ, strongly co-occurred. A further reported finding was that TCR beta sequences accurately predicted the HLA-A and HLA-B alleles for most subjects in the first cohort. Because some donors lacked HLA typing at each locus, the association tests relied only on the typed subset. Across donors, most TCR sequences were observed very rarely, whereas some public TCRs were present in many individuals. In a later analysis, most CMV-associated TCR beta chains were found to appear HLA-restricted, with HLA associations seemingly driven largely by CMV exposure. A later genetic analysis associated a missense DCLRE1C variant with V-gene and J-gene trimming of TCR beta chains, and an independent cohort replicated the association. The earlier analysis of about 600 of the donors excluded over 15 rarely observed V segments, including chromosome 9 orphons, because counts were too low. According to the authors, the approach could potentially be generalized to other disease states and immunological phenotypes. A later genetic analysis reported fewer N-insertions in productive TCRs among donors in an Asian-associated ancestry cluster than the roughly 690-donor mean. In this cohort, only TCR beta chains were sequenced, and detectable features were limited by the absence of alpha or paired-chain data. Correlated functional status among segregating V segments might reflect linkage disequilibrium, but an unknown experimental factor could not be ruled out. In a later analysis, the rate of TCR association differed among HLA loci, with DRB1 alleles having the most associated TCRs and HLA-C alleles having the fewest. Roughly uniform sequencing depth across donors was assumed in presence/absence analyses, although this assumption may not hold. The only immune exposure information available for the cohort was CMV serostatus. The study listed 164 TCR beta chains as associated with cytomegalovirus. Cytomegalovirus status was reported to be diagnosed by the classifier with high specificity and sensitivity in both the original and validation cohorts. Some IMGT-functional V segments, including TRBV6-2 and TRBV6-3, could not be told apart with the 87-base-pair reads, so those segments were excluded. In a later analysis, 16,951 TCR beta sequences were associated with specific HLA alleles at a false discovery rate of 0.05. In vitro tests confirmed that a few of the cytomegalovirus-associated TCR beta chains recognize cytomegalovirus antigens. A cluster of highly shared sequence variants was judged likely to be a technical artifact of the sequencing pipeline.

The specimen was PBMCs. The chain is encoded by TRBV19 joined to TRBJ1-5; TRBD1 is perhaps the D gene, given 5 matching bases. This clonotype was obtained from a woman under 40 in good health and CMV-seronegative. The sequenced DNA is TGTGCCAGTAGTATAGTGGAGGGGCTCCAGCCCCAGCATTTT. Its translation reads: CASSIVEGLQPQHF.